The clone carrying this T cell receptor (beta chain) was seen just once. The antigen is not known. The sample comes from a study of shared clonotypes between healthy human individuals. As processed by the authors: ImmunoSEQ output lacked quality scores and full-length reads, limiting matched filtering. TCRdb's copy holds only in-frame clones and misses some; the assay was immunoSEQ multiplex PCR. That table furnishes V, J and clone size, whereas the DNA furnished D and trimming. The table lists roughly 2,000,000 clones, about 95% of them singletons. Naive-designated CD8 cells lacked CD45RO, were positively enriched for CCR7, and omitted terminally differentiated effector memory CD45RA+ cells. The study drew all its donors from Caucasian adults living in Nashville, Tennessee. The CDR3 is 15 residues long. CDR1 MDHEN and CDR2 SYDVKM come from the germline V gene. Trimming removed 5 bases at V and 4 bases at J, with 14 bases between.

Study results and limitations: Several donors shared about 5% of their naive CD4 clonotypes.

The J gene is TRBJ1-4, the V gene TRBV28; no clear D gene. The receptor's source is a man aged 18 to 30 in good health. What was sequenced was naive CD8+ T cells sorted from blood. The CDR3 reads CASSPPAAVNEKLFF. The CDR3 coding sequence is TGTGCCAGCAGTCCCCCGGCGGCTGTTAATGAAAAACTGTTTTTT.